This T cell receptor (beta chain) was documented in a study of blood T cell repertoires in COVID-19. Study overall: Nucleic acid was either cDNA or gDNA, and it came from T cells, B-cell-depleted T cells, or PBMCs.

Produced via immunoSEQ multiplex PCR; TCRdb's table is partial and in-frame only. The sample has hundreds of thousands of clones, about four fifths seen once. Trimming took 0 bases from V and 9 from J; bases not matched to a gene: 4. Per germline, CDR1 ENHRY and CDR2 SYGVKD. This CDR3 is 14 amino acids long. The chain uses TRBV10-3 and TRBJ2-1; 8 nucleotides match TRBD1. The sequenced material came from peripheral blood. The clonotype originates from a woman aged 40 to 49 with active or convalescent COVID-19. The CDR3 loop reads CAISESGDRGEQFF. The CDR3 DNA reads TGTGCCATCAGTGAGTCGGGAGACAGGGGTGAGCAGTTCTTC.